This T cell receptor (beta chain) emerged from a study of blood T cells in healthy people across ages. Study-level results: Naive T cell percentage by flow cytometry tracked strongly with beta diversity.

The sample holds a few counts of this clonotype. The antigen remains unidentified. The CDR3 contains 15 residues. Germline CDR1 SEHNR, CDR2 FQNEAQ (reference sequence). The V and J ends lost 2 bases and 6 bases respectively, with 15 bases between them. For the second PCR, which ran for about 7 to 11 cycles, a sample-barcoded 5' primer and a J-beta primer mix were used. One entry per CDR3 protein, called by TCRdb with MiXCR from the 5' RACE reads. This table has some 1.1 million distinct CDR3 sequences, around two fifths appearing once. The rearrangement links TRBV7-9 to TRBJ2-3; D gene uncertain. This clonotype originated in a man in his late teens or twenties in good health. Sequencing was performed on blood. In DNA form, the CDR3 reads TGTGCCAGCAGCTTACCCCTGCGGACGCAGGATACGCAGTATTTT. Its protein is CASSLPLRTQDTQYF.